A single sample gave rise to the 5 T cell receptor beta chains below, sequenced in a study of human T cells and chemical hapten exposure (dated by TCRdb to the early 2020s). In the paper's terms, the time point label means: patch test 3, about 24 weeks after DPC sensitization. The meaning of the sample's treatment or condition label: therapeutic diphenylcyclopropenone sensitization with weekly scalp DPC. The library came from RACE. Data came from a NextSeq 500. TCRdb redid the processing of the public reads, applying fastp at Q25 and MiXCR, and retained in-frame beta chains. Here each entry gathers all rows of one CDR3 protein and keeps the most common genes and DNA. The sample records 45,000 to 60,000 distinct CDR3 sequences, 9.5% to 15% of which are singletons. Roughly 2.4% of the sample is held by the ten biggest clonotypes. The source material was whole blood, sampled in connection with sensitization to the hapten diphenylcyclopropenone (DPC). These receptors were taken from a man aged 25-45 years with alopecia areata. Some clones in this sample may be carry-over from other donors' samples.

This clonotype has at least ten counts. No DNA is shown, since the ends of the CDR3 on it are uncertain; the CDR3 is the one TCRdb lists. The chain combines TRBV21-1 with TRBJ1-5; the table calls TRBD1, which could not be checked here. TRBV21-1 represents a pseudogene. Including both end residues, the CDR3 is 15 amino acids long. The CDR3 region is CASSKVGTGNQPQHF.

This clonotype occurred a few times. This rearrangement joins TRBV9 to TRBJ2-7; 7 bases map to TRBD2. V was pared by 4 bases and J by 4 bases, with 5 bases of the junction left unmatched. The CDR3 contains 13 residues. Germline assignment: CDR1 SGDLS and CDR2 YYNGEE. The CDR3 nucleotides read TGTGCCAGCAGCAAAAGGGAGGGATACGAGCAGTACTTC. Protein: CASSKREGYEQYF.

CDR3 nucleotides: TGTGCCAGCAGTTTGGGGACATGGGCATCGTACGAGCAGTACTTC. As protein: CASSLGTWASYEQYF. The V gene is TRBV12-3 or TRBV12-4, the J gene TRBJ2-7, with D perhaps TRBD1 (6 bases). V lost 3 bases to trimming and J lost 4 bases, with 16 bases between them. The CDR3 extends over 15 amino acids.

This clonotype was recorded at least ten times. The rearrangement uses TRBV30 and TRBJ1-1, with unresolved D. V was trimmed by 3 bases and J by 6 bases, leaving 14 bases between them. Germline CDR1 and CDR2: GTSNPN and SVGIG (reference sequence). This CDR3 has 13 residues. The CDR3 is CAWSSDAYAEAFF. The CDR3 bases are TGTGCCTGGAGCTCCGACGCTTATGCTGAAGCTTTCTTT.

This clonotype was seen at least ten times. The chain is built from TRBV29-1 and TRBJ1-5; TRBD1 matches 8 bases. Losses at the gene ends were 6 bases for V and 4 bases for J; bases not matched to a gene: 5. Germline CDR1 is SQVTM and CDR2 is ANQGSEA. This CDR3 is built from 13 residues. For the CDR3, the DNA is TGCAGCGTCGCACAGGGGGAAAATCAGCCCCAGCATTTT. It specifies CSVAQGENQPQHF.